These T cell receptor beta chains were read from a single sample in a study of T cells in Graves' hyperthyroidism and ophthalmopathy. MiXCR was run by TCRdb on the multiplex PCR reads, yielding one entry per CDR3 protein. This table has roughly 700,000 distinct CDR3 sequences, around 15% appearing once. Input material: blood. These TCRs come from a man aged 50 to 59 with Graves' hyperthyroidism. CDR3s include the opening cysteine and the closing phenylalanine or tryptophan. The order of the fields is V gene, J gene, CDR3 length, clone size, D gene, CDR3 protein, CDR3 DNA. The D gene is left open where the match is weak. Size values are once, few and many counts, or a class for expanded clones, and some rows have none.

>TRBV5-1|TRBJ1-1|15|NA|NA
CASSLAPDSNTEAFF
TGCGCCAGCAGCTTGGCCCCGGATTCGAACACTGAAGCTTTCTTT
>TRBV2|TRBJ2-1|17|many|TRBD2
CASSDVGLAGGVDEQFF
TGTGCCAGCAGCGATGTCGGACTAGCGGGAGGGGTGGATGAGCAGTTCTTC
>TRBV9|TRBJ2-3|14|NA|NA
CASSVTAGRDTQYF
TGTGCCAGCAGCGTAACGGCAGGGAGGGATACGCAGTATTTT
>TRBV4-2|TRBJ1-1|15|NA|NA
CASSQDLFQNTEAFF
TGTGCCAGCAGCCAAGATCTGTTCCAGAACACTGAAGCTTTCTTT
>TRBV27|TRBJ2-3|15|few|NA
CASSTQGFPTDTQYF
TGTGCCAGCAGTACCCAGGGGTTTCCCACAGATACGCAGTATTTT
>TRBV2|TRBJ2-7|16|many|NA
CASAKRRVLSSYEQYF
TGTGCCAGCGCCAAAAGGAGGGTTCTGAGCTCCTACGAGCAGTACTTC
>TRBV2|TRBJ2-1|15|many|TRBD1
CASSTGQVPYNEQFF
TGTGCCAGCAGTACCGGACAGGTCCCCTACAATGAGCAGTTCTTC
>TRBV19|TRBJ2-7|16|few|NA
CASSIRLSGPRREQYF
TGTGCCAGTAGCATCCGGCTCTCCGGCCCAAGGAGGGAGCAGTACTTC
>TRBV28|TRBJ2-7|14|many|NA
CASSPPGTHYEQYF
TGTGCCAGCAGTCCACCCGGGACCCACTACGAGCAGTACTTC
>TRBV6-1|TRBJ2-7|15|NA|NA
CASSTQWESSYEQYF
TGTGCCAGCAGTACCCAATGGGAGAGCTCCTACGAGCAGTACTTC
>TRBV20-1|TRBJ1-1|11|NA|NA
CSAPDGRRAFF
TGCAGTGCTCCCGACGGACGGCGTGCTTTCTTT
>TRBV29-1|TRBJ2-7|12|few|NA
CSVSAESYEQYF
TGCAGCGTATCGGCAGAGAGCTACGAGCAGTACTTC